The clone carrying this TCR beta chain was recorded at least ten times. Antigen: not known. CDR3 length: 15 residues. The J segment lost 7 bases and the V segment lost 6 bases, leaving 14 bases of the junction unmatched. This record comes from a study of CD8+CD57+ T cells in acquired aplastic anemia. Points from the study as a whole: Found in both controls and patients were some 31 CD8+ CDR3 sequences. No significant difference in CD8+ Simpson's diversity was found between patients and controls.

TCR beta VDJ and CDR3 were profiled, and genomic DNA was the template. MiXCR, run by TCRdb on the reads, gives a single entry per CDR3 protein. The sample gives about 180,000 distinct CDR3 sequences, 46% of which show up once; under 3.5% is in the top ten. V is TRBV12-3 or TRBV12-4 and J is TRBJ2-7, with 8 bases identical to TRBD2. Sequenced input: sorted CD4+, CD8+, or CD8+CD57+ T cells (not recorded which) from PBMCs. This clonotype was obtained from a human donor in good health. The CDR3 coding sequence is TGTGCCAGCAGAGTTAGCGGGACTCCCTCGGGGGAGCAGTACTTC. It codes for CASRVSGTPSGEQYF.